This is a list of T cell receptor beta chains from one sample in a study of tumor-infiltrating lymphocytes in primary liver carcinoma. One entry per CDR3 protein results from TCRdb running MiXCR on the multiplex PCR reads. The sample shows about 200,000 distinct CDR3 sequences, over 80% of them seen only once. The sequenced sample consisted of tumor tissue from primary liver carcinoma. The receptors derive from a man aged 40-55 years with primary liver carcinoma and hepatitis B virus infection. CDR3s include the opening cysteine and the closing phenylalanine or tryptophan.

TRBV6-5,20,CASSQWSLLTSGRVIETQYF
TRBV4-3,15,CTSSHRPGGSYGYTF
TRBV13,15,CVSSPRPGTPEIQYF
TRBV6-1,17,CASSEKWRRLFTDTQYF
TRBV12-3/TRBV12-4,11,CASRQSYEQYF
TRBV2,17,CASSAAGQGAAKNIQYF
TRBV6-1,15,CISSQAVGGQETQYF
TRBV2,15,CASSPMVSNTGELFF
TRBV29-1,11,CGGNTGGTQYF
TRBV29-1,13,CSVDQLVYNEQFF
TRBV12-3/TRBV12-4,17,CASSRTSGGRGNQPQHF
TRBV6-1,13,CARSEMTVSDSFF
TRBV12-3/TRBV12-4,12,CASEEIQGEQCF
TRBV24-1,15,CATSDPTGSGEAQYF